This record concerns one T cell receptor (beta chain) sequence. This specimen comes from a study of blood T cell repertoires in COVID-19. Study as a whole: Samples came from the United States, Italy and Spain, spanning acute and convalescent COVID-19.

Seattle researchers signed up patients amid active infection and tracked them longitudinally. Only in-frame clones appear in the TCRdb table, and some are missing; sequencing was by immunoSEQ multiplex PCR. Of more than 80,000 clones detected, roughly 88% appear once; the ten largest clones hold roughly 7%. CDR3 length: 12 residues. V shed 6 bases and J shed 7 bases, with 15 bases lying between them. CDR1 is SQVTM and CDR2 is ANQGSEA in the germline V gene. The clonotype comes from a man aged 18 to 29 with COVID-19, enrolled during active disease. Material: peripheral blood. The chain uses TRBV29-1 and TRBJ1-2; no reliable D call. This CDR3 reads CSVPPPGGGYTF. The CDR3 bases are TGCAGCGTCCCTCCGCCTGGCGGTGGCTACACCTTC.